This TCR beta chain originates from a study of OX40 agonist ivuxolimab in advanced cancers. Study context: The dose-escalation cohort was about 83% male, with a mean age of 60 years, ranging roughly 23 to 90. Under the entry rules, prior anti-PD-1, anti-PD-L1 or anti-CTLA-4 therapy was allowed, and 40% had some.

Sequencing used immunoSEQ multiplex PCR; TCRdb keeps in-frame clones, though not all of them. The sample records 65,000 to 75,000 clones, roughly 90% being singletons. Patients were ineligible given autoimmune disease history or systemic immunosuppression. Study observations and caveats: Antigen specificity was not determined for the expanded peripheral T cells.

Concerning this clone itself: The antigen is undetermined.

CDR1 SGHRS and CDR2 YFSETQ come from the germline V gene. Trimming stripped 4 bases from V and 6 bases from J, with 15 bases between. The CDR3 is made up of 14 amino acids. The sequence was obtained from an adult with an advanced solid tumor such as melanoma, head and neck, liver or kidney cancer. This sequence joins TRBV5-1 and TRBJ2-3; perhaps TRBD1 as D (6 bases). The starting material was CD4+ or CD8+ T cells sorted from blood, obtained in a trial of the OX40 agonist ivuxolimab. The CDR3 coding sequence is TGCGCCAGCAGCCCGGGACAAGTCCGGGATACGCAGTATTTT. This codes for CASSPGQVRDTQYF.